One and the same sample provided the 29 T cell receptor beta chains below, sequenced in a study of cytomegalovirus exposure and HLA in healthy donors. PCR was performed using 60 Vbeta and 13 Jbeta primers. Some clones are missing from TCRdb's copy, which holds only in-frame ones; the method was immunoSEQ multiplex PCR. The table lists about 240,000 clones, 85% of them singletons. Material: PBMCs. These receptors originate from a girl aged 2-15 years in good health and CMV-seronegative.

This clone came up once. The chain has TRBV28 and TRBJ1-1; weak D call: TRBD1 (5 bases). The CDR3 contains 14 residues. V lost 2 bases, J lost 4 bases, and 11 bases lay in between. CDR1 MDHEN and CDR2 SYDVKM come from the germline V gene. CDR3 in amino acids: CASSLVQASTEAFF. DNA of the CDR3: TGTGCCAGCAGTTTAGTACAGGCCAGCACTGAAGCTTTCTTT.

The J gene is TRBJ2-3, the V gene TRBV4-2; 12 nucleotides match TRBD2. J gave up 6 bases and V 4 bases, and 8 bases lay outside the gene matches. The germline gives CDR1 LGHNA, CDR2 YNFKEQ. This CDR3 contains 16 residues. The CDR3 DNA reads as TGTGCCAGCAGCCTAGAACTAGCGGGGGGAGGGGATACGCAGTATTTT. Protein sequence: CASSLELAGGGDTQYF.

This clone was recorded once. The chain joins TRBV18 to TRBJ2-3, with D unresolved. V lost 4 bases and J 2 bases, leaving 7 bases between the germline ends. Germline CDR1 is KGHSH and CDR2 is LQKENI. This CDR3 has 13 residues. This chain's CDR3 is CASSRTATDTQYF. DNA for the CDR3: TGTGCCAGCTCACGAACTGCCACAGATACGCAGTATTTT.

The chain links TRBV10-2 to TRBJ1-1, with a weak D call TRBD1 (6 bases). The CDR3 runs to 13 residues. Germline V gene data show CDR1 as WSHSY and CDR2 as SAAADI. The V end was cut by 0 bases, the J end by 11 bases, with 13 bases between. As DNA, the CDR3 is TGCGCCAGCAGTGAGTCGTGGGGGCGCGGTGCTTTCTTT. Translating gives CASSESWGRGAFF.

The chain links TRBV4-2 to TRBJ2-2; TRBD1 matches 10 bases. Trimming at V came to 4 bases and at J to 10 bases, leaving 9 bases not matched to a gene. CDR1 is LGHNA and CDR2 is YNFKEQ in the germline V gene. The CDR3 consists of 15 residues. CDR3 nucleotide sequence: TGTGCCAGCAGCCCTTCGACAGGGGGCAACGAGGAGCTGTTTTTT. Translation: CASSPSTGGNEELFF.

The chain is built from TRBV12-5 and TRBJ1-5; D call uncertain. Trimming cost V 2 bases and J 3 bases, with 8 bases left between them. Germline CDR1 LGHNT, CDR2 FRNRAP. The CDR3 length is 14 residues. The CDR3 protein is CASGLWAANQPQHF. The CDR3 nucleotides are TGTGCTAGTGGTTTGTGGGCAGCCAATCAGCCCCAGCATTTT.

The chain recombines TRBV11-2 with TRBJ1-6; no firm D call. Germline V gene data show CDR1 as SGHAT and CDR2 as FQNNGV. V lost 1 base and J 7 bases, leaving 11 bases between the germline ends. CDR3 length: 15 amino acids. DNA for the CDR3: TGTGCCAGCAGCTTAGGATGGGGAGGCAATTCACCCCTCCACTTT. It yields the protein CASSLGWGGNSPLHF. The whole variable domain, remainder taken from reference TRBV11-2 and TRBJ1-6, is EAGVAQSPRYKIIEKRQSVAFWCNPISGHATLYWYQQILGQGPKLLIQFQNNGVVDDSQLPKDRFSAERLKGVDSTLKIQPAKLEDSAVYLCASSLGWGGNSPLHFGNGTRLTVT.

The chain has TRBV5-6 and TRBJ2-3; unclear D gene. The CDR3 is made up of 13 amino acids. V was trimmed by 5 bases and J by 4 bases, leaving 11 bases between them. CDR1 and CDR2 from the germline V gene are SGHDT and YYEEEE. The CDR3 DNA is TGTGCCAGCAGTCGAGGTTATTCAGATACGCAGTATTTT. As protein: CASSRGYSDTQYF.

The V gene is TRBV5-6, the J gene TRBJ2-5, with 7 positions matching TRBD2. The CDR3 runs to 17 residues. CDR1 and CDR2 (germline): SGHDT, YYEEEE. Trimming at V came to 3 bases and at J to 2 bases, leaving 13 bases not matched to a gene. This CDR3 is CASSSSGRVGRQETQYF. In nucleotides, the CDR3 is TGTGCCAGCAGCTCGTCGGGGAGGGTCGGCAGACAAGAGACCCAGTACTTC.

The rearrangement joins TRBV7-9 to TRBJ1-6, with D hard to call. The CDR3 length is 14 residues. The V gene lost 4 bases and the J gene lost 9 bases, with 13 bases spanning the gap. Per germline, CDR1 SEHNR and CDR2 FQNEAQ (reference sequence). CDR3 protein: CASSSTDLGSPLHF. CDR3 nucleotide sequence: TGTGCCAGCAGCTCGACCGACTTGGGTTCACCCCTCCACTTT. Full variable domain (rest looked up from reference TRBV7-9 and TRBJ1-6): DTGVSQNPRHKITKRGQNVTFRCDPISEHNRLYWYRQTLGQGPEFLTYFQNEAQLEKSRLLSDRFSAERPKGSFSTLEIQRTEQGDSAMYLCASSSTDLGSPLHFGNGTRLTVT.

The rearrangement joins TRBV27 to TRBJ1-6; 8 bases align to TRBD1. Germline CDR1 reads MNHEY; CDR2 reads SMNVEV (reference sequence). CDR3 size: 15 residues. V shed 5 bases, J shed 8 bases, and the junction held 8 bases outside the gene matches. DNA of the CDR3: TGTGCCAGCAGTCCAAGGGACAGGAGGGATTCACCCCTCCACTTT. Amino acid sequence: CASSPRDRRDSPLHF.

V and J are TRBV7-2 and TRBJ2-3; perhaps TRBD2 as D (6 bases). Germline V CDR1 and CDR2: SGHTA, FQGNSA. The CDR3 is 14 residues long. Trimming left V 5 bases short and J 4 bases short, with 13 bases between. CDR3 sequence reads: CASSAWRVADTQYF. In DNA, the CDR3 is TGTGCCAGCAGCGCATGGAGGGTCGCAGATACGCAGTATTTT.

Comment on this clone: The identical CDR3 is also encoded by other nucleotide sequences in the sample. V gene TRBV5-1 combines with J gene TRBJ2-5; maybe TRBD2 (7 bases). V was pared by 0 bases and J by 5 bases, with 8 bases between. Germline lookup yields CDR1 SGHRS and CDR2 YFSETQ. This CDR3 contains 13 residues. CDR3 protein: CASSLEGGETQYF. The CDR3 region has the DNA TGCGCCAGCAGCTTGGAGGGGGGGGAGACCCAGTACTTC.

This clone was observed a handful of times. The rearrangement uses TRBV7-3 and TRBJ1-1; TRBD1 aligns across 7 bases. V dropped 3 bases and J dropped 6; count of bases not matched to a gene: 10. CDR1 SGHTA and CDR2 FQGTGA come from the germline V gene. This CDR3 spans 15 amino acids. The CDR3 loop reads CASSFKQGRIAEAFF. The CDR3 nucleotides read TGTGCCAGCAGCTTTAAACAGGGGAGGATTGCTGAAGCTTTCTTT.

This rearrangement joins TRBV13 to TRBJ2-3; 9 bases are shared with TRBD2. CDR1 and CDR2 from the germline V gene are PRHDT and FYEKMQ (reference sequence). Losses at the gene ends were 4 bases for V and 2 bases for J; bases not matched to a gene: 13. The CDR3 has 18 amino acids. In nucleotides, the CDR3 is TGTGCCAGCAGCTCCCCGGCCGCGGTAGCGGGAGCCACAGATACGCAGTATTTT. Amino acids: CASSSPAAVAGATDTQYF.

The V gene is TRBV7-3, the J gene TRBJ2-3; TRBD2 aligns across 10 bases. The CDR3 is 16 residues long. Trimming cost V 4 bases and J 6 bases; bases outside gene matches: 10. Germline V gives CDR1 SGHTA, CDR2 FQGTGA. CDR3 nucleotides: TGTGCCAGCAGCTCCTATGGGACTAGCGCGTGGGATACGCAGTATTTT. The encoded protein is CASSSYGTSAWDTQYF.

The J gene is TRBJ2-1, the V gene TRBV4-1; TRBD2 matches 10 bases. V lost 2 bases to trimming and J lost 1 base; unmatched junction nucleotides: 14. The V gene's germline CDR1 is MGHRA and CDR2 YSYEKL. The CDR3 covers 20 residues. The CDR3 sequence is CASSQNYELAGWESYNEQFF. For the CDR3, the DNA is TGCGCCAGCAGCCAAAATTACGAACTAGCGGGATGGGAGTCCTACAATGAGCAGTTCTTC.

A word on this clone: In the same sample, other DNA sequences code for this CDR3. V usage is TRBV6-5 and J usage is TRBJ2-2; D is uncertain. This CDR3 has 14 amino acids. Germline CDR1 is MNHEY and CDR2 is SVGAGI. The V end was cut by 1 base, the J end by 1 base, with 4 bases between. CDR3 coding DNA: TGTGCCAGCAGTTACTTTCTGAACACCGGGGAGCTGTTTTTT. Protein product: CASSYFLNTGELFF.

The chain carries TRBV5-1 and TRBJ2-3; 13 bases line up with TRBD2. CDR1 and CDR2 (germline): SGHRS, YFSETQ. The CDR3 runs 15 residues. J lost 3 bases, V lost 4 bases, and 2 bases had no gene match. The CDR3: CASSRLAGGTDTQYF. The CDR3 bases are TGCGCCAGCAGCCGACTAGCGGGAGGAACAGATACGCAGTATTTT.

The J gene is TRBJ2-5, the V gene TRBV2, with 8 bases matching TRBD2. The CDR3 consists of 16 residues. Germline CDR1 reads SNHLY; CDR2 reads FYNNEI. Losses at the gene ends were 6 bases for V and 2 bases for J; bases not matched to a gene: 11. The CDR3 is CASSGVPGLGQETQYF. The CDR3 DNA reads TGTGCCAGCAGCGGGGTACCGGGACTAGGACAAGAGACCCAGTACTTC.

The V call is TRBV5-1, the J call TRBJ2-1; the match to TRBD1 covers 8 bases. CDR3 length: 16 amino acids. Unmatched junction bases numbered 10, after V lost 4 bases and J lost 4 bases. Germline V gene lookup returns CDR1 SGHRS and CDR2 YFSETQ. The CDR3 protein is CASSLQSGTGYNEQFF. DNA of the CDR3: TGCGCCAGCAGCCTGCAATCCGGGACAGGATACAATGAGCAGTTCTTC.

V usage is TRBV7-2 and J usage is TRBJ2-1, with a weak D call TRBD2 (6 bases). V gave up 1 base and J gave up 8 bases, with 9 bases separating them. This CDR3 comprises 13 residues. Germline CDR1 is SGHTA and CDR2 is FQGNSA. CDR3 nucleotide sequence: TGTGCCAGCAGCTTAGGGCGGGGCGATGAGCAGTTCTTC. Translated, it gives CASSLGRGDEQFF.

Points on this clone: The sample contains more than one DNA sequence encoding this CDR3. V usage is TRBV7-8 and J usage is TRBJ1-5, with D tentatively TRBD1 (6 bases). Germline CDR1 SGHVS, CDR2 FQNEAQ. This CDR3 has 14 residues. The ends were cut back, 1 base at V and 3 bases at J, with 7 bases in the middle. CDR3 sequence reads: CASSLGTVNQPQHF. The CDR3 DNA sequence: TGTGCCAGCAGCTTAGGGACAGTCAATCAGCCCCAGCATTTT. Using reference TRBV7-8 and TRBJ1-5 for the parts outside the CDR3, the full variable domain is GAGVSQSPRYKVAKRGQDVALRCDPISGHVSLFWYQQALGQGPEFLTYFQNEAQLDKSGLPSDRFFAERPEGSVSTLKIQRTQQEDSAVYLCASSLGTVNQPQHFGDGTRLSIL.

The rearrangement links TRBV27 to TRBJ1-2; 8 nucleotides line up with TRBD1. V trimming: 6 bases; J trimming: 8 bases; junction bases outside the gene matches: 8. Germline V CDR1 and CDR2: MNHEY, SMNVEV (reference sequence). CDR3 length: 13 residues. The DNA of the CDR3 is TGTGCCAGCAGCCTGCAGGGGGCGAGGGGCTACACCTTC. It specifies CASSLQGARGYTF.

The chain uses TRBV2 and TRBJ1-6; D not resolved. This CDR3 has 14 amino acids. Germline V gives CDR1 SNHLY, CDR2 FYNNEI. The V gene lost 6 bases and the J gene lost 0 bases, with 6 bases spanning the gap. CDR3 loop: CASRGDSYNSPLHF. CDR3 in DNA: TGTGCCAGCAGGGGCGACTCCTATAATTCACCCCTCCACTTT.

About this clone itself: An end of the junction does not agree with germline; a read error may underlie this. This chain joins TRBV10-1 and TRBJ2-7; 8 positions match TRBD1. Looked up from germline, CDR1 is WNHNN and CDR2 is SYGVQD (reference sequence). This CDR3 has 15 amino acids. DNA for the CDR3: TGCGCCGGCAGTGCCTCCGGGACAGGCAGCGACGAGCAGTACTTC. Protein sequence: CAGSASGTGSDEQYF.

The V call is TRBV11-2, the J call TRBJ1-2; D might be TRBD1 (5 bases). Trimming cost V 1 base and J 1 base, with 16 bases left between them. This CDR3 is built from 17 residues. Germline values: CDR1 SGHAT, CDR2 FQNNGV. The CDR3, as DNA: TGTGCCAGCAGCTTAGGGGAAGGACATACGATTAACTATGGCTACACCTTC. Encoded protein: CASSLGEGHTINYGYTF.

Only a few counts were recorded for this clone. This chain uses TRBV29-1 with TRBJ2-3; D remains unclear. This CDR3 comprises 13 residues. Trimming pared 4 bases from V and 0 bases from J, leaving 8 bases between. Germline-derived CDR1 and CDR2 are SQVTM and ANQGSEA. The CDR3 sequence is CSVALLSTDTQYF. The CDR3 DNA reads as TGCAGCGTTGCACTGCTCAGCACAGATACGCAGTATTTT.

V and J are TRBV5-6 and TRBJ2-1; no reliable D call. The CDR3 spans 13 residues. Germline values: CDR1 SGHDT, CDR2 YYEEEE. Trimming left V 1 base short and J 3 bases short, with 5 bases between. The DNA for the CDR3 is TGTGCCAGCAGCTTGCAGGTCTACAATGAGCAGTTCTTC. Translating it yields CASSLQVYNEQFF. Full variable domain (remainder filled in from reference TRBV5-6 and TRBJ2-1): DAGVTQSPTHLIKTRGQQVTLRCSPKSGHDTVSWYQQALGQGPQFIFQYYEEEERQRGNFPDRFSGHQFPNYSSELNVNALLLGDSALYLCASSLQVYNEQFFGPGTRLTVL.